The entry below gives a single TCR beta chain sequence along with its context. These data originate in a study of blood T cell repertoires in COVID-19. Here immunoSEQ multiplex PCR was the method, and the copy in TCRdb shows in-frame clones only, minus some. The sample contains some 250,000 clones, 70% to 85% of which appear only once. V was shortened by 4 bases and J by 1 base, with 19 bases between the two germline ends. The CDR3 is made up of 17 amino acids. The V gene's germline CDR1 is SGHVS and CDR2 FQNEAQ. The chain recombines TRBV7-8 with TRBJ1-1; no firm D call. The TCR was taken from a man aged 40-49 years who had recovered from COVID-19. Sequencing was carried out using PBMCs or T cells enriched from blood (not recorded which). The CDR3 bases are TGTGCCAGCAGCTCAAGCCGGTTTTTACTCACGAACACTGAAGCTTTCTTT. It is translated as CASSSSRFLLTNTEAFF.